The T cell receptor (beta chain) described here comes from a study of blood T cell repertoires in COVID-19. In the study overall: Samples taken during acute and convalescent COVID-19 were collected in the United States, Italy and Spain.

Seattle patient enrollment occurred during active infection, with longitudinal follow-up thereafter. TCRdb's table, derived via immunoSEQ multiplex PCR, lists solely in-frame clones and lacks some. The sample shows a few hundred thousand clones, about 80% of them seen only once. The CDR3 spans 13 residues. Between the trimmed V and J ends, which lost 7 bases and 6 bases, there was a span of 16 bases. Sequenced sample: peripheral blood. The chain combines TRBV12-3 or TRBV12-4 with TRBJ2-7; possibly TRBD2 for D (7 bases). The receptor comes from a person between 65 and 79 years old with COVID-19, enrolled during active disease. The CDR3 DNA reads as TGTGCCAGCACTCTCGCGGGGGCATGCGAGCAGTACTTC. Translation: CASTLAGACEQYF.